These 27 T cell receptor beta chains originate from one sample sequenced in a study of cytomegalovirus exposure and HLA in healthy donors. PCR was performed using 60 Vbeta and 13 Jbeta primers. Measured with immunoSEQ multiplex PCR; TCRdb has only the in-frame clones, and not every one. This table has about 64,000 clones, 55% to 65% appearing once. Input material: PBMCs. These receptors originate from a woman between 45 and 65 years old in good health and CMV-seronegative.

This clone was counted between two and nine times. The chain has TRBV5-1 and TRBJ1-1; maybe TRBD1 (6 bases). Germline lookup yields CDR1 SGHRS and CDR2 YFSETQ. The length of the CDR3 is 13 residues. Trimming stripped 2 bases from V and 3 bases from J, with 8 bases between. CDR3: CASSLQGDTEAFF. The CDR3 coding sequence is TGCGCCAGCAGCTTACAGGGTGACACTGAAGCTTTCTTT.

The gene calls are TRBV7-3 and TRBJ2-7; 11 bases map to TRBD2. Germline V lookup: CDR1 SGHTA, CDR2 FQGTGA. The CDR3 is made up of 15 amino acids. Trimming took 5 bases from V and 0 from J; bases not matched to a gene: 3. CDR3 nucleotide sequence: TGTGCCAGCAGCCCCGGGACTAGCGGCTCCTACGAGCAGTACTTC. As protein: CASSPGTSGSYEQYF.

The chain is built from TRBV30 and TRBJ1-1; 8 bases match TRBD1. The CDR3 contains 13 residues. Unmatched junction bases numbered 6, after V lost 5 bases and J lost 4 bases. CDR1 is GTSNPN, CDR2 SVGIG, per germline (reference sequence). CDR3 loop: CAWSQGVRTEAFF. The DNA of the CDR3 is TGTGCCTGGTCACAGGGGGTGCGCACTGAAGCTTTCTTT.

This clone was detected a few times. This sequence joins TRBV4-1 and TRBJ2-1; D is ambiguous. This CDR3 has 16 residues. The germline V gene encodes CDR1 MGHRA and CDR2 YSYEKL. V dropped 2 bases and J dropped 3 bases, with 14 bases sitting between them. CDR3 sequence (DNA): TGCGCCAGCAGCCAATCCCCTTATCCCAGCTACAATGAGCAGTTCTTC. Translation: CASSQSPYPSYNEQFF.

V gene TRBV30 combines with J gene TRBJ1-5, with TRBD1 matching 7 bases. V was pared by 5 bases and J by 3 bases, with 7 bases of the junction left unmatched. From germline, CDR1 is GTSNPN and CDR2 SVGIG (reference sequence). CDR3 length: 14 residues. CDR3 amino acids: CAWLTGRNNQPQHF. As DNA, the CDR3 is TGTGCCTGGCTGACAGGGAGGAACAATCAGCCCCAGCATTTT.

The V call is TRBV28, the J call TRBJ2-1; TRBD2 is a possible D gene (6 bases). CDR1 and CDR2 (germline): MDHEN, SYDVKM. CDR3 length: 15 residues. V was clipped by 6 bases and J by 7 bases, with 19 bases between them. DNA for the CDR3: TGTGCCAGCAGCTCCAGGAGGGATAAAGGAAATGAGCAGTTCTTC. It specifies CASSSRRDKGNEQFF.

This clone has only a few counts. The chain recombines TRBV5-1 with TRBJ1-2, with D maybe TRBD1 (5 bases). Per the germline V gene, CDR1 is SGHRS and CDR2 is YFSETQ. The CDR3 is 14 residues long. The V gene lost 0 bases and the J gene lost 4 bases, with 10 bases spanning the gap. The CDR3 sequence: CASSLGSGRYGYTF. CDR3 nucleotides: TGCGCCAGCAGCTTGGGGTCAGGGCGCTATGGCTACACCTTC.

The gene calls are TRBV7-6 and TRBJ1-3; D not resolved. The V gene's germline CDR1 is SGHVS and CDR2 FNYEAQ. The CDR3 consists of 13 residues. The ends were cut back, 4 bases at V and 4 bases at J, with 8 bases in the middle. DNA for the CDR3: TGTGCCAGCAGCTCGAGCGGGGGAAACACCATATATTTT. Translation gives CASSSSGGNTIYF. Looking up the rest from reference TRBV7-6 and TRBJ1-3 gives the full variable domain: GAGVSQSPRYKVTKRGQDVALRCDPISGHVSLYWYRQALGQGPEFLTYFNYEAQQDKSGLPNDRFSAERPEGSISTLTIQRTEQRDSAMYRCASSSSGGNTIYFGEGSWLTVV.

The chain is built from TRBV5-4 and TRBJ1-2; 7 positions agree with TRBD1. The CDR3 is made up of 13 amino acids. Germline V gene lookup returns CDR1 SGHNT and CDR2 YYREEE (reference sequence). Germline trimming cut 2 bases from V and 3 bases from J; bases unmatched to any gene: 1. In nucleotides, the CDR3 is TGTGCCAGCAGCTTCGGACAGGACTATGGCTACACCTTC. Protein sequence: CASSFGQDYGYTF.

The rearrangement uses TRBV7-2 and TRBJ2-1; D not resolved. V shed 4 bases and J shed 6 bases, with 10 bases lying between them. The CDR3 extends over 13 amino acids. Germline V gives CDR1 SGHTA, CDR2 FQGNSA. The CDR3 loop reads CASSSYVFNEQFF. In nucleotides, the CDR3 is TGTGCCAGCAGCTCCTACGTATTCAATGAGCAGTTCTTC.

The rearrangement joins TRBV10-1 to TRBJ2-3; 7 bases map to TRBD1. CDR1 is WNHNN and CDR2 is SYGVQD in the germline V gene (reference sequence). V gave up 3 bases and J gave up 4 bases; unmatched junction bases: 4. The CDR3 sequence is 14 residues long. For the CDR3, the DNA is TGCGCCAGCAGTGAAGACAGGGTTGCAGATACGCAGTATTTT. It encodes CASSEDRVADTQYF.

The chain carries TRBV6-1 and TRBJ2-7; 7 bases are a match to TRBD1. After removal of 6 bases from V and 3 bases from J, the junction contained 5 bases not matched to a gene. Germline CDR1 reads MNHNS; CDR2 reads SASEGT. This CDR3 is 13 amino acids long. The CDR3, as DNA: TGTGCCAGCAGCGGGAACAGGGGCTACGAGCAGTACTTC. Encoded protein: CASSGNRGYEQYF.

The chain combines TRBV2 with TRBJ1-1; 7 bases fit TRBD1. Germline assignment: CDR1 SNHLY and CDR2 FYNNEI. Trimming removed 10 bases from V and 4 bases from J; junction bases left unmatched: 9. The CDR3 runs 13 residues. DNA for the CDR3: TGTGCCACCGCGGGGACAGAACTCACTGAAGCTTTCTTT. It specifies CATAGTELTEAFF.

This clone was seen more than once but under ten times. The chain employs TRBV7-8 and TRBJ2-7, with 8 nucleotides matching TRBD1. The J segment lost 0 bases and the V segment lost 4 bases, leaving 8 bases of the junction unmatched. From germline, CDR1 is SGHVS and CDR2 FQNEAQ. The CDR3 sequence is 16 residues long. The CDR3 protein is CASSSLSGTGSYEQYF. DNA of the CDR3: TGTGCCAGCAGCTCGTTATCCGGGACAGGCTCCTACGAGCAGTACTTC.

This chain joins TRBV6-5 and TRBJ2-1; perhaps TRBD2 as D (5 bases). CDR1 and CDR2 from the germline V gene are MNHEY and SVGAGI. Trimming stripped 0 bases from V and 9 bases from J, with 15 bases between. The CDR3 is made up of 15 amino acids. The CDR3 nucleotides are TGTGCCAGCAGTTACTCAGGAAGAGGGCGAGGTGAGCAGTTCTTC. Encoded protein: CASSYSGRGRGEQFF.

The genes are TRBV11-1 and TRBJ2-1, with 9 nucleotides matching TRBD2. The length of the CDR3 is 16 residues. In germline, CDR1 is SGHAT, CDR2 FQDESV (reference sequence). V dropped 2 bases and J dropped 8; count of bases not matched to a gene: 10. The CDR3: CASSLISGSDLDEQFF. In DNA, the CDR3 is TGTGCCAGCAGCTTAATTAGCGGGAGTGATTTGGATGAGCAGTTCTTC.

This clone was observed a handful of times. The chain recombines TRBV6-5 with TRBJ2-3; D might be TRBD2 (6 bases). Germline CDR1 reads MNHEY; CDR2 reads SVGAGI. Trimming removed 2 bases at V and 3 bases at J, with 12 bases between. The CDR3 contains 15 residues. CDR3 protein: CASSYAGRHTDTQYF. The CDR3 bases are TGTGCCAGCAGTTACGCGGGACGCCATACAGATACGCAGTATTTT.

The J gene is TRBJ1-3, the V gene TRBV2, with D possibly being TRBD1 (5 bases). The germline V gene has CDR1 SNHLY and CDR2 FYNNEI. The V gene lost 2 bases and the J gene lost 0 bases, with 8 bases spanning the gap. The length of the CDR3 is 15 residues. DNA of the CDR3: TGTGCCAGCAGTGAATGGGGCCTCTCTGGAAACACCATATATTTT. Its translation is CASSEWGLSGNTIYF.

This chain uses TRBV18 with TRBJ2-6, with D possibly matching TRBD1 (6 bases). The V gene's germline CDR1 is KGHSH and CDR2 LQKENI. The CDR3 contains 16 residues. Trimming cost V 2 bases and J 0 bases, with 8 bases left between them. The CDR3 sequence is CASSPRGSSGANVLTF. CDR3 DNA: TGTGCCAGCTCACCAAGGGGGAGCTCTGGGGCCAACGTCCTGACTTTC.

V and J are TRBV5-6 and TRBJ2-7; 9 bases agree with TRBD1. J lost 1 base, V lost 0 bases, and 2 bases had no gene match. This CDR3 contains 15 residues. Germline CDR1 and CDR2: SGHDT and YYEEEE. This CDR3 is CASSLGGQGSYEQYF. DNA of the CDR3: TGTGCCAGCAGCTTGGGCGGACAGGGGTCCTACGAGCAGTACTTC.

The genes are TRBV6-5 and TRBJ2-2; 7 nucleotides match TRBD1. In germline, CDR1 is MNHEY, CDR2 SVGAGI. With V trimmed by 7 bases and J by 4 bases, 3 bases remained unmatched. This CDR3 has 13 amino acids. CDR3 bases: TGTGCCAGCAAAACAGGGGCCACCGGGGAGCTGTTTTTT. As protein: CASKTGATGELFF.

The chain uses TRBV28 and TRBJ1-2; TRBD1 matches 7 bases. The V gene end was trimmed by 2 bases and the J gene end by 6 bases; junction bases not matched to a gene: 9. The CDR3 is 15 amino acids. The germline CDR1 and CDR2 sequences are MDHEN and SYDVKM. The CDR3 bases are TGTGCCAGCAGTTTAAATCCAGGGGGAAGTGATGGCTACACCTTC. Amino acids: CASSLNPGGSDGYTF.

The V gene is TRBV5-6, the J gene TRBJ1-5, with D tentatively TRBD1 (5 bases). Germline V gene sequence: CDR1 SGHDT, CDR2 YYEEEE. CDR3 length: 15 residues. The germline V and J ends were trimmed by 3 bases and 6 bases, with 16 bases remaining between them. CDR3: CASSWGVGGGQPQHF. CDR3 in DNA: TGTGCCAGCAGCTGGGGGGTGGGGGGTGGTCAGCCCCAGCATTTT.

This clone came up a few times. The chain is built from TRBV6-6 and TRBJ1-1; 10 bases agree with TRBD1. Germline V gives CDR1 MNHNY, CDR2 SVGAGI (reference sequence). The CDR3 has 15 amino acids. The V gene end was trimmed by 4 bases and the J gene end by 4 bases; junction bases not matched to a gene: 6. CDR3 sequence reads: CASSSQTGGLTEAFF. The CDR3 DNA is TGTGCCAGCAGTTCCCAGACAGGGGGCCTCACTGAAGCTTTCTTT.

V and J are TRBV28 and TRBJ2-7; 8 bases align to TRBD2. Germline CDR1 reads MDHEN; CDR2 reads SYDVKM. CDR3 length: 14 amino acids. V shed 6 bases and J 12 bases; nucleotides not matched to a gene: 16. CDR3 loop: CASSRAGLVMIRYF. The CDR3 bases are TGTGCCAGCAGCAGAGCGGGACTAGTGATGATTCGGTACTTC.

The chain recombines TRBV7-9 with TRBJ2-5, with TRBD2 as a possible D gene (5 bases). This CDR3 is built from 14 residues. With 1 base removed from V and 7 bases from J, the gap between germline ends came to 13 bases. CDR1 and CDR2 from the germline V gene are SEHNR and FQNEAQ (reference sequence). CDR3 nucleotides: TGTGCCAGCAGCTTAGGTGCCGGTCGGGGGACCCAGTACTTC. Translated: CASSLGAGRGTQYF.

The chain links TRBV23-1 to TRBJ1-2; D gene unclear. TRBV23-1 is noted as an ORF with a role that remains uncertain. The CDR3 extends over 16 amino acids. Trimming took off 5 bases at V and 4 bases at J, with 20 bases between the two ends. The CDR3 bases are TGCGCCAGCAGTGGCACAGTAAATAATGGGTGCTATGGCTACACCTTC. Residues: CASSGTVNNGCYGYTF.